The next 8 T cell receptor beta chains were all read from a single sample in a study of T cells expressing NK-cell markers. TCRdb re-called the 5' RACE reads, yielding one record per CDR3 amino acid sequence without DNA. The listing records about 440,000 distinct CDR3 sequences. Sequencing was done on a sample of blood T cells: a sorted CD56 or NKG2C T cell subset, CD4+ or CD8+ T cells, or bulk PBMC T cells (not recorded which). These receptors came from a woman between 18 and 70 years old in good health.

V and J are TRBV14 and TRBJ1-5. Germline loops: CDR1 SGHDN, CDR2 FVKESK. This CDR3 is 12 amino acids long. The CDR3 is CASSRANQPQHF.

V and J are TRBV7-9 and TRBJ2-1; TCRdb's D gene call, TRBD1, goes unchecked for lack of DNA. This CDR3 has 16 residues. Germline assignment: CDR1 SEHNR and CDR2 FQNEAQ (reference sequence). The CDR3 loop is CASSLEWRGGRNEQFF. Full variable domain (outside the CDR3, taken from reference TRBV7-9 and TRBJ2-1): DTGVSQNPRHKITKRGQNVTFRCDPISEHNRLYWYRQTLGQGPEFLTYFQNEAQLEKSRLLSDRFSAERPKGSFSTLEIQRTEQGDSAMYLCASSLEWRGGRNEQFFGPGTRLTVL.

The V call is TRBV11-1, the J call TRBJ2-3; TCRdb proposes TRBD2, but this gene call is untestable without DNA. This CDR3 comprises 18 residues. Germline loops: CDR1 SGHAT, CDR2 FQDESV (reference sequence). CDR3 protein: CASSSDGTSGPRGDTQYF. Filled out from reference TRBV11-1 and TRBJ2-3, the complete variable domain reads EAEVAQSPRYKITEKSQAVAFWCDPISGHATLYWYRQILGQGPELLVQFQDESVVDDSQLPKDRFSAERLKGVDSTLKIQPAELGDSAMYLCASSSDGTSGPRGDTQYFGPGTRLTVL.

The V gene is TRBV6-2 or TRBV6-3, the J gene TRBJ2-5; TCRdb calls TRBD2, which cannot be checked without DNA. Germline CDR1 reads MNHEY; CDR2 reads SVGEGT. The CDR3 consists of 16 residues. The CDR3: CASSYSSGTSKETQYF.

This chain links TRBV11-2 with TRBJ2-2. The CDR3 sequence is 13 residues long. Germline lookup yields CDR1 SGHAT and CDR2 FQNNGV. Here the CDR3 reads CASSPTFQGELFF. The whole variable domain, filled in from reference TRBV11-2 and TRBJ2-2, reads EAGVAQSPRYKIIEKRQSVAFWCNPISGHATLYWYQQILGQGPKLLIQFQNNGVVDDSQLPKDRFSAERLKGVDSTLKIQPAKLEDSAVYLCASSPTFQGELFFGEGSRLTVL.

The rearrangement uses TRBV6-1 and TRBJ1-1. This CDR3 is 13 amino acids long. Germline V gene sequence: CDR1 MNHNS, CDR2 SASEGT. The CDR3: CASSEAWNTEAFF.

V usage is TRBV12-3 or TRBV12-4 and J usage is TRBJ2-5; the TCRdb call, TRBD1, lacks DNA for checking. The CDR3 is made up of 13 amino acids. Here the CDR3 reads CASSGGGLETQYF.

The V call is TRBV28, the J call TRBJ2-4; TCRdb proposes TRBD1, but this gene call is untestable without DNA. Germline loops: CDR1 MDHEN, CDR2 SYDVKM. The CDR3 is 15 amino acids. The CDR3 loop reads CASSSPGETKNIQYF.